Following are 26 T cell receptor beta chains from one sample sequenced in a study of blood T cell repertoires in COVID-19. Libraries were prepared by immunoSEQ multiplex PCR; TCRdb keeps only in-frame clonotypes and omits some of them. This table holds under 300,000 clones, more than 70% found once. Sample: peripheral blood. Every receptor here comes from a woman aged 40 to 55 who had recovered from COVID-19.

The J gene is TRBJ1-1, the V gene TRBV18; TRBD1 aligns across 10 bases. The CDR3 has 15 residues. V dropped 3 bases and J dropped 4; count of bases not matched to a gene: 5. In germline, CDR1 is KGHSH, CDR2 LQKENI. In nucleotides, the CDR3 is TGTGCCAGCTCACCGGGACAGGGGTTGGGCACTGAAGCTTTCTTT. This translates into CASSPGQGLGTEAFF.

The V and J genes are TRBV25-1 and TRBJ2-3; D might be TRBD2 (5 bases). With 11 bases removed from V and 0 bases from J, the gap between germline ends came to 12 bases. The CDR3 has 13 residues. Looked up from germline, CDR1 is MGHDK and CDR2 is SYGVNS. The CDR3 DNA is TGTGCCGCCTACCGGGAAAGCACAGATACGCAGTATTTT. Its protein product is CAAYRESTDTQYF.

The V call is TRBV27, the J call TRBJ2-7, with 7 positions matching TRBD1. In germline, CDR1 is MNHEY, CDR2 SMNVEV (reference sequence). V dropped 5 bases and J dropped 3; count of bases not matched to a gene: 7. CDR3 length: 14 residues. CDR3 DNA: TGTGCCAGCAGTCCGGGACAGATTGGCTACGAGCAGTACTTC. This sequence encodes CASSPGQIGYEQYF.

Points on this clone: It may be a read error: a sequence one base away is much more abundant. The chain recombines TRBV6-5 with TRBJ1-5; the D gene is possibly TRBD1 (6 bases). Trimming pared 0 bases from V and 4 bases from J, leaving 7 bases between. The CDR3 consists of 14 residues. CDR1 is MNHEY and CDR2 is SVGAGI in the germline V gene. The CDR3: CASSYSRGNQPQHF. CDR3 in DNA: TGTGCCAGCAGTTACTCGAGGGGGAATCAGCCCCAGCATTTT.

Here the CDR3 DNA reads TGTGCCATCAGTGAGCCCCGGACAGGGGTTGTCACAGATACGCAGTATTTT. Its protein product is CAISEPRTGVVTDTQYF. V gene TRBV10-3 combines with J gene TRBJ2-3, with 9 bases that match TRBD1. Germline CDR1 ENHRY, CDR2 SYGVKD. The junction had 8 bases not matched to a gene; V was cut back by 2 bases and J by 2 bases. The CDR3 length is 17 residues.

The chain carries TRBV7-8 and TRBJ2-3, with 7 bases lining up with TRBD1. V lost 6 bases to trimming and J lost 0 bases; unmatched junction nucleotides: 9. Per germline, CDR1 SGHVS and CDR2 FQNEAQ. The CDR3 spans 16 residues. CDR3 protein: CASRIHRGPSTDTQYF. Written as DNA, the CDR3 is TGTGCCAGCAGAATACACAGGGGCCCGAGCACAGATACGCAGTATTTT.

This chain connects TRBV6-2 or TRBV6-3 to TRBJ2-5; D gene ambiguous. CDR3 length: 14 amino acids. Germline values: CDR1 MNHEY, CDR2 SVGEGT. The germline V and J ends were trimmed by 5 bases and 2 bases, with 12 bases remaining between them. This chain's CDR3 is CASSPHRQQETQYF. CDR3 DNA sequence: TGTGCCAGCAGTCCCCACCGACAACAAGAGACCCAGTACTTC.

The V gene is TRBV18, the J gene TRBJ2-6, with D possibly matching TRBD1 (7 bases). Germline lookup yields CDR1 KGHSH and CDR2 LQKENI. V dropped 6 bases and J dropped 2 bases, with 14 bases sitting between them. This CDR3 region has 16 residues. CDR3 in amino acids: CASSLQGGAGANVLTF. CDR3 sequence (DNA): TGTGCCAGCTCGCTCCAGGGGGGCGCTGGGGCCAACGTCCTGACTTTC.

The rearrangement uses TRBV6-2 or TRBV6-3 and TRBJ2-3; a weak D match, TRBD1 (5 bases). The CDR3 consists of 20 residues. Germline V CDR1 and CDR2: MNHEY, SVGEGT. Deletions cut 4 bases from V and 0 bases from J, with 26 bases between. CDR3 in DNA: TGTGCCAGCAGTTTTCCCGGTGTGGGCGCAGGGCCAACTAGCACAGATACGCAGTATTTT. It encodes CASSFPGVGAGPTSTDTQYF.

The genes are TRBV9 and TRBJ2-2, with 7 bases identical to TRBD2. The CDR3 sequence is 18 residues long. V dropped 0 bases and J dropped 5; count of bases not matched to a gene: 13. Germline CDR1 SGDLS, CDR2 YYNGEE. The CDR3: CASSVASAGLGTTGELFF. CDR3 bases: TGTGCCAGCAGCGTAGCGTCCGCCGGACTAGGTACGACCGGGGAGCTGTTTTTT.

This chain joins TRBV5-1 and TRBJ2-1, with 9 bases aligning to TRBD1. V lost 4 bases, J lost 7 bases, and 9 bases stayed unmatched. The CDR3 has 15 amino acids. Germline CDR1 SGHRS, CDR2 YFSETQ. Here the CDR3 DNA reads TGCGCCAGCAGCGGGGGCCGGGACAGGGTAAATGAGCAGTTCTTC. Amino acid sequence: CASSGGRDRVNEQFF.

CDR3 bases: TGTGCCAGCAGCCGCTTGGGGGCTAGCGGGAGGACCGAGCAGTACTTC. Translating it yields CASSRLGASGRTEQYF. V and J are TRBV7-2 and TRBJ2-7; 11 positions match TRBD2. Looked up from germline, CDR1 is SGHTA and CDR2 is FQGNSA. The CDR3 is made up of 16 amino acids. J gave up 6 bases and V 5 bases, and 12 bases lay outside the gene matches.

The gene calls are TRBV11-3 and TRBJ1-2; TRBD1 matches 8 bases. V lost 8 bases and J lost 4; bases outside the gene matches: 9. The CDR3 is made up of 14 amino acids. From germline, CDR1 is SGHNT and CDR2 YENEEA. CDR3 loop: CASGSTGVGYGYTF. CDR3 nucleotides: TGTGCCAGCGGATCGACAGGGGTGGGCTATGGCTACACCTTC.

This clone was detected once. The V call is TRBV7-2, the J call TRBJ1-3; maybe TRBD1 (5 bases). The CDR3 covers 13 residues. V was clipped by 5 bases and J by 5 bases, with 10 bases between them. Germline V CDR1 and CDR2: SGHTA, FQGNSA. The chain's CDR3 is CASSPGGRNTIYF. For the CDR3, the DNA is TGTGCCAGCAGCCCCGGGGGTCGAAACACCATATATTTT.

This clone was found once. The rearrangement joins TRBV27 to TRBJ2-3; 7 positions agree with TRBD1. This CDR3 comprises 14 residues. CDR1 MNHEY and CDR2 SMNVEV come from the germline V gene (reference sequence). V was clipped by 10 bases and J by 1 base; unmatched bases: 8. The CDR3 sequence is CATTPQGRTDTQYF. CDR3 nucleotide sequence: TGTGCCACAACGCCACAGGGGCGCACAGATACGCAGTATTTT.

The chain joins TRBV7-3 to TRBJ2-6; no definite D call. The CDR3 runs to 18 residues. The V and J ends lost 0 bases and 0 bases respectively, with 12 bases between them. The germline V gene encodes CDR1 SGHTA and CDR2 FQGTGA. CDR3 DNA sequence: TGTGCCAGCAGCTTAACCAGTGGGCAGCTCTCTGGGGCCAACGTCCTGACTTTC. Translation: CASSLTSGQLSGANVLTF.

The genes are TRBV7-3 and TRBJ2-2; 10 bases match TRBD2. V shed 6 bases, J shed 3 bases, and the junction held 4 bases outside the gene matches. The CDR3 sequence is 15 residues long. From germline, CDR1 is SGHTA and CDR2 FQGTGA. CDR3 region: CASSLAGGDTGELFF. The DNA for the CDR3 is TGTGCCAGCAGTTTAGCGGGGGGTGACACCGGGGAGCTGTTTTTT.

The chain uses TRBV4-3 and TRBJ2-7, with TRBD2 identical over 8 bases. Germline trimming cut 1 base from V and 3 bases from J; bases unmatched to any gene: 8. This CDR3 contains 16 residues. Per the germline V gene, CDR1 is LGHNA and CDR2 is YSLEER. The CDR3 region is CASSQALAGPYYEQYF. The CDR3 coding sequence is TGCGCCAGCAGCCAAGCCCTAGCGGGTCCCTACTACGAGCAGTACTTC.

The chain combines TRBV18 with TRBJ1-4; D possibly corresponds to TRBD1 (5 bases). The ends were cut back, 3 bases at V and 8 bases at J, with 16 bases in the middle. Germline CDR1 and CDR2: KGHSH and LQKENI. CDR3 length equals 15 residues. In DNA, the CDR3 is TGTGCCAGCTCACCGGCTCGGCAGGCAGGGGAAAAACTGTTTTTT. It specifies CASSPARQAGEKLFF.

The chain uses TRBV11-3 and TRBJ2-7, with D tentatively TRBD2 (7 bases). V lost 3 bases, J lost 6 bases, and 12 bases lay in between. Germline CDR1 SGHNT, CDR2 YENEEA. The CDR3 loop spans 13 amino acids. CDR3 sequence reads: CASSFGGASEQYF. CDR3 bases: TGTGCCAGCAGCTTTGGGGGGGCTAGCGAGCAGTACTTC.

The V and J genes are TRBV12-3 or TRBV12-4 and TRBJ1-1; D gene uncertain. Trimming cost V 5 bases and J 3 bases, with 7 bases left between them. This CDR3 is 12 amino acids long. CDR3 residues: CASSLRDTEAFF. In DNA form, the CDR3 reads TGTGCCAGCAGTCTTCGGGACACTGAAGCTTTCTTT.

The chain carries TRBV3-1 (or the pseudogene TRBV3-2) and TRBJ2-3; tentatively, D is TRBD1 (5 bases). Per the germline V gene, CDR1 is LGHDT and CDR2 is YNNKEL (reference sequence). This CDR3 has 17 amino acids. With 1 base removed from V and 2 bases from J, the gap between germline ends came to 16 bases. The CDR3 DNA follows: TGTGCCAGCAGCCAAGGTGGGCAACAGGACGTCACAGATACGCAGTATTTT. Protein product: CASSQGGQQDVTDTQYF.

This clone was observed a single time. The chain carries TRBV6-5 and TRBJ1-2; TRBD1 matches 7 bases. The CDR3 totals 15 residues. Germline CDR1 and CDR2: MNHEY and SVGAGI. Trimming at V came to 6 bases and at J to 5 bases, leaving 12 bases not matched to a gene. The CDR3 reads CASSPSPGTEYGYTF. The CDR3 nucleotides read TGTGCCAGCAGCCCGAGCCCGGGGACAGAGTATGGCTACACCTTC.

The rearrangement uses TRBV6-4 and TRBJ1-1; no definite D call. The CDR3 runs to 13 residues. Germline CDR1 and CDR2: MRHNA and SNTAGT. V lost 5 bases and J 3 bases, leaving 10 bases between the germline ends. The CDR3 DNA reads TGTGCCAGCAGTATGAGGAGCGACACTGAAGCTTTCTTT. This sequence encodes CASSMRSDTEAFF.

V is TRBV10-3 and J is TRBJ2-1; D perhaps matches TRBD2 (7 bases). CDR1 ENHRY and CDR2 SYGVKD come from the germline V gene. This CDR3 comprises 12 residues. Trimming left V 10 bases short and J 6 bases short, with 13 bases between. This CDR3 is CASEGGGNEQFF. The CDR3 DNA reads as TGTGCCAGTGAAGGGGGGGGCAATGAGCAGTTCTTC.

The rearrangement links TRBV6-5 to TRBJ1-2; D is possibly TRBD1 (5 bases). Germline lookup yields CDR1 MNHEY and CDR2 SVGAGI. V was pared by 8 bases and J by 5 bases, with 15 bases between. The length of the CDR3 is 13 residues. CDR3 sequence (DNA): TGTGCCAGCGGGGGGTCTTATCCTTATGGCTACACCTTC. This translates into CASGGSYPYGYTF.